These 10 T cell receptor beta chains share one sample of origin, sequenced in a study of blood T cells in healthy people across ages. Primed by a sample-barcoded 5' primer and a J-beta primer mix, a second PCR proceeded for 7 to 11 cycles. One entry per CDR3 protein, called by TCRdb with MiXCR from the 5' RACE reads. Found here are roughly 700,000 distinct CDR3 sequences, roughly 30% of them singletons; the top ten hold 15% to 17%. The sample taken for sequencing was blood. Receptors originate from a woman at least 80 years old in good health.

This clonotype appeared a few times. The rearrangement links TRBV7-8 to TRBJ1-4; a weak D match, TRBD1 (5 bases). The germline V gene has CDR1 SGHVS and CDR2 FQNEAQ. The length of the CDR3 is 16 residues. V lost 5 bases to trimming and J lost 10 bases, with 23 bases between them. This chain's CDR3 is CASSQQGGLKIRKLFF. The CDR3 DNA reads as TGTGCCAGCAGCCAGCAGGGAGGTTTAAAAATTCGAAAACTGTTTTTT.

V is TRBV19 and J is TRBJ2-7; 7 nucleotides agree with TRBD2. The germline gives CDR1 LNHDA, CDR2 SQIVND (reference sequence). The CDR3 extends over 14 amino acids. The ends lost 1 base at V and 6 bases at J; junction bases unmatched: 6. The CDR3 coding sequence is TGTGCCAGTAGTATAGGCTCTGCTAGCGGCGAGCAGTACTTC. Translated: CASSIGSASGEQYF.

This clonotype was seen more than once but under ten times. The chain recombines TRBV20-1 with TRBJ2-2; D not resolved. The CDR3 runs to 11 residues. Germline V gene sequence: CDR1 DFQATT, CDR2 SNEGSKA (reference sequence). Trimming cost V 2 bases and J 5 bases, with 3 bases left between them. CDR3 sequence: CSARRTGELFF. CDR3 coding DNA: TGCAGTGCTAGAAGGACCGGGGAGCTGTTTTTT.

The chain employs TRBV29-1 and TRBJ1-1, with D hard to call. Germline-derived CDR1 and CDR2 are SQVTM and ANQGSEA. Trimming took 3 bases from V and 8 from J, leaving 4 bases between them. This CDR3 is 9 amino acids long. The CDR3 DNA sequence: TGCAGCGTTGATCTGGAAGCTTTCTTT. Translation gives CSVDLEAFF. Variable domain in full (rest from reference TRBV29-1 and TRBJ1-1): SAVISQKPSRDICQRGTSLTIQCQVDSQVTMMFWYRQQPGQSLTLIATANQGSEATYESGFVIDKFPISRPNLTFSTLTVSNMSPEDSSIYLCSVDLEAFFGQGTRLTVV.

This clonotype was recorded many times. The rearrangement links TRBV20-1 to TRBJ2-5; 9 nucleotides agree with TRBD1. Germline assignment: CDR1 DFQATT and CDR2 SNEGSKA (reference sequence). Unmatched junction bases numbered 12, after V lost 2 bases and J lost 11 bases. The CDR3 totals 14 residues. DNA for the CDR3: TGCAGTGCTAGAATACAGGGGGCGGGTAATGAGCAGTACTTC. Translating gives CSARIQGAGNEQYF.

There are many counts of this clonotype. V gene TRBV4-3 combines with J gene TRBJ1-1; TRBD1 agrees at 8 bases. The CDR3 is made up of 16 amino acids. The V gene's germline CDR1 is LGHNA and CDR2 YSLEER. V was clipped by 4 bases and J by 0 bases; unmatched bases: 7. CDR3 bases: TGCGCCAGCAGCCGAACAGGGGGTTCCATGAACACTGAAGCTTTCTTT. It codes for CASSRTGGSMNTEAFF.

This clonotype was seen ten or more times. The chain links TRBV5-5 to TRBJ2-1, with D perhaps being TRBD1 or TRBD2 (6 bases each). Germline values: CDR1 SGHKS, CDR2 YYEKEE (reference sequence). V was cut by 4 bases and J by 7 bases, with 12 bases left in between. The CDR3 length is 13 residues. The CDR3 bases are TGTGCCAGCAGCCCACTAGGGGGGAATGAGCAGTTCTTC. As protein: CASSPLGGNEQFF.

This chain connects TRBV5-1 to TRBJ2-3, with 9 bases fitting TRBD2. Germline V lookup: CDR1 SGHRS, CDR2 YFSETQ. This CDR3 region has 14 residues. The trim removed 4 bases at V and 6 bases at J, leaving 6 bases unmatched. The CDR3 is CASSPGTSIDTQYF. The DNA for the CDR3 is TGCGCCAGCAGCCCCGGGACTAGCATTGATACGCAGTATTTT.

This clonotype was picked up many times. The chain joins TRBV4-2 to TRBJ1-1; the D gene is possibly TRBD1 (5 bases). V shed 3 bases and J shed 1 base, with 18 bases lying between them. The length of the CDR3 is 17 residues. Germline values: CDR1 LGHNA, CDR2 YNFKEQ. The CDR3 here is CASSHATGADRNTEAFF. The CDR3, as DNA: TGTGCCAGCAGCCACGCTACCGGCGCCGACAGGAACACTGAAGCTTTCTTT.

The chain uses TRBV10-3 and TRBJ2-1; 9 positions match TRBD2. In germline, CDR1 is ENHRY, CDR2 SYGVKD. This CDR3 contains 12 residues. The trim removed 0 bases at V and 14 bases at J, leaving 2 bases unmatched. CDR3 in amino acids: CAISESREGEFF. The CDR3 nucleotides are TGTGCCATCAGTGAGTCGCGGGAGGGTGAGTTCTTC.